The clone carrying this TCR beta chain was counted only a few times. The germline V gene encodes CDR1 SNHLY and CDR2 FYNNEI. The CDR3 runs 14 residues. The trim removed 4 bases at V and 3 bases at J, leaving 5 bases unmatched. This sample is part of a study of T cells in Graves' hyperthyroidism and ophthalmopathy. Study-wide context: Blood was drawn when the patient was first diagnosed and still untreated.

Uncontrolled infection, other autoimmune disease, pregnancy or lactation barred patients from enrollment. Amplified TCR beta CDR3 regions derived from RNA transcripts. An initial round of RT-PCR targeting the TCR CDR3 relied on the HTBI primer set. TCRdb reprocessed the multiplex PCR reads via MiXCR and lists one record per CDR3 protein. The sample has fewer than 350,000 distinct CDR3 sequences, roughly 15% seen once. Sample: blood. This TCR derives from a woman aged 40 to 50 with Graves' hyperthyroidism. The chain carries TRBV2 and TRBJ2-7, with 8 nucleotides matching TRBD2. The CDR3 nucleotides read TGTGCCAGCAGTGCCGGGAGGGAGTACTACGAGCAGTACTTC. Its translation: CASSAGREYYEQYF.